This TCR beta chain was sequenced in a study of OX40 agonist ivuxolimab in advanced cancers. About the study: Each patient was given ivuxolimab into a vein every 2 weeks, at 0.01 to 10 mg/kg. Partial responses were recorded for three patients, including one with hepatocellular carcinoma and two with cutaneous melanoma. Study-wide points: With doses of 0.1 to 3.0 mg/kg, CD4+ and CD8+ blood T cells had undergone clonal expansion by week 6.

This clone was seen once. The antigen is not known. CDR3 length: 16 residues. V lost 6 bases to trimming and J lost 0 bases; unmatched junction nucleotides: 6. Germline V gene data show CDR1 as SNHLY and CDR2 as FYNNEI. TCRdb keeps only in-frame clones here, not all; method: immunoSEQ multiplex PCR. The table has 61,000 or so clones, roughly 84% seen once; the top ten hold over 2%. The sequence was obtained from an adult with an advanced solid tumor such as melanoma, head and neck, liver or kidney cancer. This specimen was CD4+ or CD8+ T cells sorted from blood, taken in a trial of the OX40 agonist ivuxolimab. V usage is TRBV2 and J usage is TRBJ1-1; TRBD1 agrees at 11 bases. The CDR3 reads CASRTRTGGVNTEAFF. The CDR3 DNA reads TGTGCCAGCAGGACAAGGACAGGGGGCGTGAACACTGAAGCTTTCTTT. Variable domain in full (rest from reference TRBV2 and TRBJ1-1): EPEVTQTPSHQVTQMGQEVILRCVPISNHLYFYWYRQILGQKVEFLVSFYNNEISEKSEIFDDQFSVERPDGSNFTLKIRSTKLEDSAMYFCASRTRTGGVNTEAFFGQGTRLTVV.